The 26 T cell receptor beta chains presented below share a single source sample, sequenced in a study of blood T cell repertoires in COVID-19. The repertoire was sequenced with immunoSEQ multiplex PCR; TCRdb's copy has only in-frame clones and lacks some. Of over 150,000 clones in the sample, approximately 90% were seen once. Material for sequencing was peripheral blood. Every receptor here comes from a man younger than 35 with acute or convalescent COVID-19.

The chain employs TRBV5-1 and TRBJ1-1; 10 bases fit TRBD1. Trimming cost V 4 bases and J 5 bases; bases outside gene matches: 5. Germline loops: CDR1 SGHRS, CDR2 YFSETQ. CDR3 length: 14 residues. This CDR3 reads CASSRDRGRTEAFF. CDR3 DNA: TGCGCCAGCAGCCGGGACAGGGGTCGGACTGAAGCTTTCTTT.

The chain joins TRBV5-1 to TRBJ2-3, with 8 bases fitting TRBD1. CDR3 size: 14 residues. Germline-derived CDR1 and CDR2 are SGHRS and YFSETQ. The V gene end was trimmed by 1 base and the J gene end by 5 bases; junction bases not matched to a gene: 3. In nucleotides, the CDR3 is TGCGCCAGCAGCTTGATACAGGGGGTAGATACGCAGTATTTT. This gives the protein CASSLIQGVDTQYF.

This sequence joins TRBV6-5 and TRBJ1-3; D unresolved. The germline V gene encodes CDR1 MNHEY and CDR2 SVGAGI. The CDR3 contains 15 residues. V lost 4 bases and J 0 bases, leaving 10 bases between the germline ends. In nucleotides, the CDR3 is TGTGCCAGCAGTTTAGCGGTGGACTCTGGAAACACCATATATTTT. Its translation is CASSLAVDSGNTIYF.

J is TRBJ2-7 and V is TRBV7-2; 10 bases line up with TRBD2. Per germline, CDR1 SGHTA and CDR2 FQGNSA. The CDR3 is 15 amino acids. V lost 5 bases, J lost 2 bases, and 6 bases stayed unmatched. CDR3 sequence: CASSRSGRLPYEQYF. CDR3 in DNA: TGTGCCAGCAGCCGTAGCGGGAGGCTTCCCTACGAGCAGTACTTC.

V and J are TRBV6-4 and TRBJ1-2; D might be TRBD1 (5 bases). From germline, CDR1 is MRHNA and CDR2 SNTAGT. The CDR3 is 17 residues long. Between the trimmed V and J ends, which lost 0 bases and 5 bases, there was a span of 19 bases. The CDR3 coding sequence is TGTGCCAGCAGTGACTCGGGATCCAGGGTAGATAGGTATGGCTACACCTTC. Its translation is CASSDSGSRVDRYGYTF.

This chain links TRBV6-4 with TRBJ2-3, with D unresolved. Trimming left V 6 bases short and J 6 bases short, with 16 bases between. The V gene's germline CDR1 is MRHNA and CDR2 SNTAGT. The CDR3 runs to 14 residues. Here the CDR3 reads CASSHNSGSDTQYF. CDR3 bases: TGTGCCAGCAGCCACAATTCAGGCTCCGATACGCAGTATTTT.

V is TRBV30 and J is TRBJ1-1; maybe TRBD1 (5 bases). Trimming stripped 1 base from V and 1 base from J, with 7 bases between. The CDR3 totals 13 residues. CDR1 is GTSNPN and CDR2 is SVGIG in the germline V gene (reference sequence). The CDR3 nucleotides read TGTGCCTGGAGTGGGACACCGAACACTGAAGCTTTCTTT. Translation: CAWSGTPNTEAFF.

The V gene is TRBV4-1, the J gene TRBJ1-6; 8 bases align to TRBD1. The CDR3 covers 17 residues. V was clipped by 3 bases and J by 4 bases; unmatched bases: 8. Germline V gene data show CDR1 as MGHRA and CDR2 as YSYEKL. This chain's CDR3 is CASSQRGQGFYNSPLHF. The CDR3 DNA reads as TGCGCCAGCAGCCAGAGAGGACAGGGATTTTATAATTCACCCCTCCACTTT.

V usage is TRBV5-1 and J usage is TRBJ2-5, with a tentative D call TRBD2 (6 bases). The CDR3 has 13 amino acids. V was shortened by 1 base and J by 5 bases, with 9 bases between the two germline ends. Per germline, CDR1 SGHRS and CDR2 YFSETQ. The CDR3 bases are TGCGCCAGCAGCTTGCTCCGGGGGGAGACCCAGTACTTC. Protein: CASSLLRGETQYF.

The genes are TRBV27 and TRBJ2-7; the D gene is possibly TRBD2 (5 bases). The CDR3 runs 21 residues. Germline-derived CDR1 and CDR2 are MNHEY and SMNVEV (reference sequence). V was clipped by 4 bases and J by 5 bases, with 36 bases between them. DNA of the CDR3: TGTGCCAGCAGTTCCATTTCTGCGAGGGTGTCCGTTGGGAGAGGGTTCAACGAGCAGTACTTC. Residues: CASSSISARVSVGRGFNEQYF.

The chain has TRBV18 and TRBJ2-7, with 7 nucleotides matching TRBD1. Per germline, CDR1 KGHSH and CDR2 LQKENI. V lost 3 bases, J lost 2 bases, and 7 bases stayed unmatched. CDR3 length equals 15 residues. CDR3 DNA: TGTGCCAGCTCACCGGAGACAGGGTTTGCCTACGAGCAGTACTTC. Residues: CASSPETGFAYEQYF.

The gene calls are TRBV5-4 and TRBJ2-1; 15 bases align to TRBD2. This CDR3 has 19 residues. V shed 7 bases, J shed 8 bases, and the junction held 19 bases outside the gene matches. From germline, CDR1 is SGHNT and CDR2 YYREEE (reference sequence). The CDR3 is CASLNFGTSGRKEDDEQFF. In DNA, the CDR3 is TGTGCCAGCCTCAATTTTGGGACTAGCGGGAGGAAGGAGGACGATGAGCAGTTCTTC.

With respect to this clone: At one end, the junction sequence differs from germline, possibly due to a read error. The same CDR3 can be traced to other DNA sequences in this sample. This sequence joins TRBV5-1 and TRBJ2-3; 10 bases align to TRBD1. The CDR3 has 18 residues. Germline values: CDR1 SGHRS, CDR2 YFSETQ. The CDR3 nucleotides are TGCGCCAGCAGCTCGAAGACAGGGGGCGCCCCGAGCACGGATACGCAGTATTTT. Amino acids: CASSSKTGGAPSTDTQYF.

This chain links TRBV6-1 with TRBJ2-5; the D gene is possibly TRBD2 (5 bases). This CDR3 spans 13 amino acids. The V gene lost 2 bases and the J gene lost 4 bases, with 8 bases spanning the gap. Germline CDR1 reads MNHNS; CDR2 reads SASEGT. CDR3 sequence (DNA): TGTGCCAGCAGTGAACCGGGGATAGAGACCCAGTACTTC. Translating it yields CASSEPGIETQYF.

The chain has TRBV5-8 and TRBJ2-5, with 8 bases identical to TRBD1. CDR3 length equals 14 residues. CDR1 is SGHTS, CDR2 YDEGEE, per germline. With V trimmed by 4 bases and J by 1 base, 3 bases remained unmatched. CDR3 coding DNA: TGTGCCAGCAGCCCGGGACAGGCCCAAGAGACCCAGTACTTC. The encoded protein is CASSPGQAQETQYF.

CDR3 DNA: TGCGCCAGCGGCCAGAGGTCAACTAATGAAAAACTGTTTTTT. This codes for CASGQRSTNEKLFF. This rearrangement joins TRBV5-1 to TRBJ1-4; D is ambiguous. Between the trimmed V and J ends, which lost 7 bases and 0 bases, there was a span of 10 bases. CDR3 length: 14 residues. Germline lookup yields CDR1 SGHRS and CDR2 YFSETQ.

The V gene is TRBV20-1, the J gene TRBJ1-1; 7 bases map to TRBD1. The V gene end was trimmed by 3 bases and the J gene end by 5 bases; junction bases not matched to a gene: 6. CDR3 length: 13 residues. Germline loops: CDR1 DFQATT, CDR2 SNEGSKA (reference sequence). Written as DNA, the CDR3 is TGCAGTGCTAGTTATAGGGGGCGAACTGAAGCTTTCTTT. Residues: CSASYRGRTEAFF.

The CDR3 region has the DNA TGTGCCAGTAGTGTGCGGGACTACGAGCAGTACTTC. Its translation: CASSVRDYEQYF. This rearrangement joins TRBV19 to TRBJ2-7; possibly TRBD2 for D (6 bases). The CDR3 is 12 residues long. V was pared by 5 bases and J by 3 bases, with 8 bases between. CDR1 LNHDA and CDR2 SQIVND come from the germline V gene (reference sequence).

The chain recombines TRBV24-1 with TRBJ1-2, with D unclear. This CDR3 has 11 residues. Germline loops: CDR1 KGHDR, CDR2 SFDVKD. With 5 bases removed from V and 6 bases from J, the gap between germline ends came to 6 bases. CDR3 DNA: TGTGCCACCAGTGGCATAGATGGCTACACCTTC. It specifies CATSGIDGYTF.

This rearrangement joins TRBV5-6 to TRBJ2-2; D is possibly TRBD2 (5 bases). Germline V CDR1 and CDR2: SGHDT, YYEEEE. The V end was cut by 4 bases, the J end by 1 base, with 17 bases between. The CDR3 is 17 residues long. Written as DNA, the CDR3 is TGTGCCAGCAGCCCGATAACGGGGTTAGGGAACACCGGGGAGCTGTTTTTT. Translated, it gives CASSPITGLGNTGELFF.

The genes are TRBV7-2 and TRBJ2-3, with 7 bases fitting TRBD2. After removal of 5 bases from V and 4 bases from J, the junction contained 12 bases not matched to a gene. Germline CDR1 is SGHTA and CDR2 is FQGNSA. The CDR3 runs to 16 residues. The chain's CDR3 is CASSPPKGGSPDTQYF. The DNA for the CDR3 is TGTGCCAGCAGCCCACCCAAGGGCGGGAGCCCAGATACGCAGTATTTT.

The V and J genes are TRBV5-1 and TRBJ1-5, with D maybe TRBD1 (5 bases). The CDR3 sequence is 14 residues long. V lost 3 bases, J lost 2 bases, and 9 bases lay in between. CDR1 and CDR2 from the germline V gene are SGHRS and YFSETQ. CDR3 coding DNA: TGCGCCAGCAGCTCTCAAGGGGGCAATCAGCCCCAGCATTTT. Protein product: CASSSQGGNQPQHF. Full variable domain (outside the CDR3, taken from reference TRBV5-1 and TRBJ1-5): KAGVTQTPRYLIKTRGQQVTLSCSPISGHRSVSWYQQTPGQGLQFLFEYFSETQRNKGNFPGRFSGRQFSNSRSEMNVSTLELGDSALYLCASSSQGGNQPQHFGDGTRLSIL.

This chain connects TRBV6-1 to TRBJ1-5; 9 bases map to TRBD1. The CDR3 contains 15 residues. V was clipped by 3 bases and J by 2 bases; unmatched bases: 2. Germline CDR1 is MNHNS and CDR2 is SASEGT. This chain's CDR3 is CASSDRTGGNQPQHF. The CDR3 region has the DNA TGTGCCAGCAGTGACCGGACAGGGGGCAATCAGCCCCAGCATTTT.

The chain has TRBV12-3 or TRBV12-4 and TRBJ2-2; D not resolved. V gave up 1 base and J gave up 7 bases, with 4 bases separating them. The CDR3 has 12 residues. This chain's CDR3 is CASSLGDGELFF. The CDR3 DNA is TGTGCCAGCAGTTTAGGCGACGGGGAGCTGTTTTTT.

The gene calls are TRBV4-1 and TRBJ2-7; D is unresolved. This CDR3 is 15 amino acids long. The V and J ends lost 1 base and 2 bases respectively, with 12 bases between them. CDR1 is MGHRA and CDR2 is YSYEKL in the germline V gene. The CDR3 sequence is CASSQAIAETYEQYF. The CDR3 coding sequence is TGCGCCAGCAGCCAAGCAATTGCTGAGACCTACGAGCAGTACTTC.

The rearrangement uses TRBV18 and TRBJ1-3; TRBD1 is a possible D gene (6 bases). The germline V gene encodes CDR1 KGHSH and CDR2 LQKENI. The V and J ends lost 1 base and 0 bases respectively, with 10 bases between them. The CDR3 spans 16 residues. In DNA, the CDR3 is TGTGCCAGCTCACCACTAACAGGGATCTCTGGAAACACCATATATTTT. Translated, it gives CASSPLTGISGNTIYF.